A selection of T cell receptor beta chains follows, all from one sample in a study of T cells in Graves' hyperthyroidism and ophthalmopathy. TCRdb reprocessed the multiplex PCR reads via MiXCR and lists one record per CDR3 protein. The table shows fewer than 650,000 distinct CDR3 sequences, with around 13% occurring only once. Sequencing was done on a sample of blood. Receptor source: a woman in her 30s with Graves' hyperthyroidism that later progressed to Graves' ophthalmopathy. Both conserved end residues are part of each CDR3. Each record gives: D gene, J gene, V gene, clone size, CDR3 DNA, CDR3 protein. D genes are given only for firm matches. Size tells how often a clone was seen (once, few, many) or the class of an expanded clone, and some rows leave it out.

TRBD1	TRBJ2-5	TRBV12-3/TRBV12-4	many	TGTGCCAGCAGAGACCGGGACAGGGGGTTCAGTGTTGAGCAAGAGACCCAGTACTTC	CASRDRDRGFSVEQETQYF
-	TRBJ2-3	TRBV6-1	-	TGTGCCAGCAGAACACGCACAGATACGCAGTATTTT	CASRTRTDTQYF
TRBD1	TRBJ2-3	TRBV9	-	TGTGCCAGCAGCACCCGACAGGGGATCCCAGATACGCAGTATTTT	CASSTRQGIPDTQYF
-	TRBJ2-2	TRBV7-3	many	TGTGCCAGCAGCTACGTTAGCGAGAACACCGGGGAGCTGTTTTTT	CASSYVSENTGELFF
-	TRBJ1-1	TRBV6-1	many	TGTGCCAGCAATAACGGGAAGAACACTGAAGCTTTCTTT	CASNNGKNTEAFF
-	TRBJ2-3	TRBV7-2	-	TGTGCCAGCAGCTTAATAAGGGGAGATACGCAGTATTTT	CASSLIRGDTQYF
-	TRBJ1-5	TRBV6-2/TRBV6-3	many	TGTGCCAGCAGGAGGGACACGAGGAAGCATCAGCCCCAGCATTTT	CASRRDTRKHQPQHF
TRBD1	TRBJ2-5	TRBV24-1	-	TGTGCCACCGGGCAGGGGGCTCAGGAGACCCAGTACTTC	CATGQGAQETQYF
-	TRBJ1-2	TRBV20-1	many	TGCAGTGCCGGGCGAGGGATAGACTACACCTTC	CSAGRGIDYTF
-	TRBJ1-2	TRBV12-3/TRBV12-4	-	TGTGCCAGCAGTGTGGCAGGGGCCATTTTTGGGGTCGCGGGCTACACCTTC	CASSVAGAIFGVAGYTF
-	TRBJ2-5	TRBV7-2	many	TGTGCCAGCAGCCCCCAAGCGCAGCAAGAGACCCAGTACTTC	CASSPQAQQETQYF
-	TRBJ2-5	TRBV19	few	TGTGCCAGTAGTGGTGGGCAGGGCCTGGGGGAGACCCAGTACTTC	CASSGGQGLGETQYF
TRBD2	TRBJ2-1	TRBV15	-	TGTGCCACCACGGAGCGGGGCTTGAATAATGATCAGTTCTTC	CATTERGLNNDQFF
-	TRBJ2-1	TRBV9	many	TGTGCCAGCAGCGTAGACCTAGCACTCAACAATGAGCAGTTCTTC	CASSVDLALNNEQFF
-	TRBJ1-5	TRBV15	many	TGTGCCACCAGCAGAGGGTCTAGCAATCAGCCCCAGCATTTT	CATSRGSSNQPQHF
TRBD2	TRBJ2-7	TRBV19	many	TGTGCCAGTAGTAATTATGGCGGGGGCTCCTACGAGCAGTACTTC	CASSNYGGGSYEQYF
TRBD1	TRBJ1-2	TRBV27	many	TGTGCCAGCAGTTTGGGACAGGGACCTGCTAACTATGGCTACACCTTC	CASSLGQGPANYGYTF
-	TRBJ2-5	TRBV12-3/TRBV12-4	many	TGTGCCAGCAGTCCGGGAAAGGGGCCCCAAGAGACCCAGTACTTC	CASSPGKGPQETQYF
-	TRBJ1-2	TRBV9	few	TGTGCCAGCAGCGTAGAGTTCACTCCCCGTCGTGGCTACACCTTC	CASSVEFTPRRGYTF
-	TRBJ2-3	TRBV11-3	many	TGTGCCAGCAGCTTAGGGGGGACTAGCACAGATACGCAGTATTTT	CASSLGGTSTDTQYF
TRBD2	TRBJ2-5	TRBV6-2/TRBV6-3	-	TGTGCCAGCAGTTACGGTCCGGGAGGCGGGGAGACCCAGTACTTC	CASSYGPGGGETQYF
TRBD1	TRBJ1-1	TRBV24-1	-	TGTGCCACCAGTGATGCTTCCGGGACAGTACCGAACACTGAAGCTTTCTTT	CATSDASGTVPNTEAFF
-	TRBJ2-7	TRBV6-1	-	TGTGCCAGCAAAAGGACAGAGCCCTACGAGCAGTACTTC	CASKRTEPYEQYF
TRBD2	TRBJ2-1	TRBV11-3	many	TGTGCCAGCAGCACCGAACTAGCGGGAGGCTCCTACAATGAGCAGTTCTTC	CASSTELAGGSYNEQFF
TRBD2	TRBJ2-5	TRBV28	many	TGTGCCAGCAGTTTATTCGGACTAGCGGGAGATCGAGAGACCCAGTACTTC	CASSLFGLAGDRETQYF
-	TRBJ2-7	TRBV10-3	many	TGTGCCATCAGGGCAACACGAAACAGTGACGAGCAGTACTTC	CAIRATRNSDEQYF
-	TRBJ1-4	TRBV9	-	TGTGCCAGCAGCGTAACCGGGACCCTTAATGAAAAACTGTTTTTT	CASSVTGTLNEKLFF
TRBD2	TRBJ2-2	TRBV19	few	TGTGCCAGTAGTATATCGGGAGGGGTCAACACCGGGGAGCTGTTTTTT	CASSISGGVNTGELFF
-	TRBJ2-5	TRBV7-2	many	TGTGCCAGCAGCTTAGAGACGTCGAGGGAGACCCAGTACTTC	CASSLETSRETQYF
TRBD1	TRBJ2-3	TRBV7-9	many	TGTGCCAGCAGACAGAAGAGGACAGGGACCACAGATACGCAGTATTTT	CASRQKRTGTTDTQYF
-	TRBJ2-2	TRBV12-3/TRBV12-4	many	TGTGCCAGCAGTTCTTCCCAGGGGGAGCTGTTTTTT	CASSSSQGELFF
-	TRBJ1-2	TRBV6-5	many	TGTGCCAGCAGTTACTCGCTTTCTGGCAGCCTCTATGGCTACACCTTC	CASSYSLSGSLYGYTF
TRBD1	TRBJ1-3	TRBV30	many	TGTGCCTGGACTTCGGACAGGGGAAACACCATATATTTT	CAWTSDRGNTIYF
TRBD1	TRBJ1-6	TRBV7-6	few	TGTGCCAGCAGCTTAGTAGTCCGGACAGGGTATAATTCACCCCTCCACTTT	CASSLVVRTGYNSPLHF
TRBD2	TRBJ2-1	TRBV7-9	many	TGTGCCAGCGCTACCGGAGCGGGAGCGTCCCTAAATGAGCAGTTCTTC	CASATGAGASLNEQFF
TRBD2	TRBJ2-1	TRBV30	few	TGTGCCTGGACCGTAAGAGCGGGAGGATTATATGAGCAGTTCTTC	CAWTVRAGGLYEQFF
-	TRBJ1-6	TRBV19	-	TGTGCCAGTTGCGCACCTACAACGGGACTGCGTAATTCACCCCTCCACTTT	CASCAPTTGLRNSPLHF
-	TRBJ2-4	TRBV6-5	-	TGTGCCAGCAGTTACTTAATGAGGGTGGACGGGAACATTCAGTACTTC	CASSYLMRVDGNIQYF
TRBD2	TRBJ2-5	TRBV24-1	once	TGTGCCACCAGTGATCGCCTAGCGGGAGAGACCCAGTACTTC	CATSDRLAGETQYF
TRBD2	TRBJ2-1	TRBV6-1	many	TGTGCCAGCAGTGAACTAGCGGGAGGATCCGATGAGCAGTTCTTC	CASSELAGGSDEQFF
TRBD1	TRBJ1-4	TRBV19	-	TGTGCCAGTACTGGGACAGGGAACGAAAAACTGTTTTTT	CASTGTGNEKLFF
TRBD1	TRBJ1-2	TRBV24-1	few	TGTGCCACCAGTGATTATGGACAGGGCGATGGCTACACCTTC	CATSDYGQGDGYTF
TRBD2	TRBJ2-5	TRBV2	many	TGTGCCAGCATGGGCACTAGCGGGAGAAGGTCCGGGGAGACCCAGTACTTC	CASMGTSGRRSGETQYF
-	TRBJ2-3	TRBV28	many	TGTGCCAGCAGTTTATTGGGGGCGGGAGTGTTTGGGACAGATACGCAGTATTTT	CASSLLGAGVFGTDTQYF